This section outlines one TCR beta chain sequence together with its context. What it binds is not known. The data derive from a study of T cells in Graves' hyperthyroidism and ophthalmopathy. Study outcomes and limitations: Clonotypes that were expanded in thyroid above 0.001 mostly appeared in blood too. A median 6.5 months before onset, the model predicted ophthalmopathy.

From RNA transcripts, TCR beta CDR3 regions were amplified. Researchers ran a first-round RT-PCR on the TCR CDR3 using the HTBI primer set. TCRdb redid the calling of the multiplex PCR reads with MiXCR, one entry per CDR3 protein. The sample includes 50,000 to 60,000 distinct CDR3 sequences, under 50% of them seen just once. The specimen was blood. This sequence was found in a woman between 45 and 65 years old with Graves' ophthalmopathy.

DNA of the CDR3: TGTGCCAGCAGCGTAATGGTGTTAGCTTTCTTT. Protein: CASSVMVLAFF. This sequence joins TRBV9 and TRBJ1-1; D is undetermined. The CDR3 loop spans 11 amino acids. CDR1 and CDR2 (germline): SGDLS, YYNGEE. Trimming removed 1 base at V and 10 bases at J, with 8 bases between.